This paragraph reports one T cell receptor beta chain. Its antigen target is currently unknown. The record has no base qualities; no much larger clone is one base away. CD3+ T cells isolated by magnetic separation were stimulated with PMA and ionomycin for 1.5 hours and then labeled using IL-17A and IFNgamma cytokine secretion assays. Synovial fluid effusions were drawn from actively inflamed joints of patients with psoriatic arthritis. Memory CD8+ T cells in synovial fluid were sorted patient by patient into Tc17 (IL-17A+) cells, bulk memory cells and Tc1 (IL-17A-IFNgamma+) cells in order to compare their TCR repertoires. Psoriatic arthritis patients met the Classification of Psoriatic Arthritis Study Group (CASPAR) criteria. Cytokine-secreting cells were counterstained with a viability dye and with anti-CD3, CD8, CD14 and CD4 antibodies and were sorted on a BD FACSAria. Three patients with psoriatic arthritis provided sorted synovial fluid CD8+ T cell subsets that underwent TCRbeta sequencing. Before use, synovial fluid mononuclear cells were separated with Lymphoprep and cryopreserved in liquid nitrogen. Roughly 52% fetal calf serum and around 9.9% dimethyl sulfoxide were contained in the cryopreservation medium.

The sample belongs to a study of IL-17A CD8 T cells in psoriatic arthritis synovium. Regarding the complete study: The study was designed to define the phenotype, molecular profile and function of synovial IL-17A+CD8+ T cells in the pathogenesis of psoriatic arthritis. General findings and caveats noted by the study authors: Cells were obtained from synovial fluid rather than synovial tissue, because no psoriatic arthritis synovial tissue samples were available. TCR sequencing covered only three patients, which the authors acknowledged as a limited sample size. Although some individual clones took up over 5% of the repertoire, most synovial CD8+ subsets stayed polyclonal. Morisita overlap indices above 0.8 were seen in a couple of patients because many Tc17 clones were shared with the synovial Tc1 population.

DNA was extracted (Qiagen), and TCRbeta V-D-J rearrangements were subjected to bias-controlled amplification followed by high-throughput sequencing (immunoSEQ; Adaptive Biotech). Per the authors' processing: Productive sequences were analyzed at sequence level using the immunoSEQ Analyzer platform. Clonality was calculated as 1 minus Pielou's evenness, so values run from 0 (highly polyclonal) up to 1 (monoclonal). Repertoire overlap between subsets was quantified with the Morisita index, from 0 (no similarity) to 1 (complete similarity). TCRdb's version of the immuneACCESS table is confined to in-frame rearrangements and falls short of the full clone set. An unresolved V gene accounts for under half of the shortfall where checked; the remainder is of unknown origin. That table supplies the V and J calls and clone size; D and trimming were determined from the DNA. This sample holds about 2,200 clones; around 68% were observed only once. Roughly 15% of the sample rests with the top ten.

From its cysteine to its phenylalanine, the CDR3 spans 14 amino acids. The read is trimmed to its CDR3 DNA, 42 bases read in frame from base 1. In the germline V gene (reference sequence), CDR1 corresponds to LNHNV and CDR2 to YYDKDF. V is reduced by 0 bases and J by 3 bases, leaving a spacing of 8 bases between them. The TCR comes from a human donor with psoriatic arthritis. This sequence uses TRBV15 and TRBJ2-5; the D segment could be TRBD2, given 5 matching bases. Material: IFN-gamma+ CD8+ T cells from synovial fluid. According to the study, the label for this sample's cell subset or site signals: IL-17A-IFNgamma+ memory CD8+ (Tc1) cells. The CDR3 amino acid sequence is: CATSRDPGKETQYF. The nucleotide sequence reads TGTGCCACCAGCAGAGATCCGGGGAAAGAGACCCAGTACTTC.